This passage covers 2 T cell receptor beta chains from one sample sequenced in a study of cytomegalovirus exposure and HLA in healthy donors. The PCR ran on 60 Vbeta and 13 Jbeta primers. Measured with immunoSEQ multiplex PCR; TCRdb has only the in-frame clones, and not every one. The sample yields some 130,000 clones, 70% to 80% seen once. The material sequenced was PBMCs. The receptors here all came from a female donor in good health and CMV-seronegative.

This clone came up once. The chain uses TRBV5-1 and TRBJ1-2; 10 positions agree with TRBD1. Germline lookup yields CDR1 SGHRS and CDR2 YFSETQ. V lost 4 bases to trimming and J lost 5 bases; unmatched junction nucleotides: 8. The CDR3 extends over 15 amino acids. The CDR3 protein is CASSPRTGGEYGYTF. The CDR3 nucleotides read TGCGCCAGCAGCCCCAGGACAGGGGGGGAGTATGGCTACACCTTC.

A few counts support this clone. The J gene is TRBJ2-6, the V gene TRBV19, with a possible D match to TRBD2 (6 bases). The CDR3 runs 15 residues. The V end was cut by 6 bases, the J end by 0 bases, with 9 bases between. Germline-derived CDR1 and CDR2 are LNHDA and SQIVND (reference sequence). CDR3 nucleotide sequence: TGTGCCAGTAGGAAGGGAGGCTCTGGGGCCAACGTCCTGACTTTC. Translation gives CASRKGGSGANVLTF.